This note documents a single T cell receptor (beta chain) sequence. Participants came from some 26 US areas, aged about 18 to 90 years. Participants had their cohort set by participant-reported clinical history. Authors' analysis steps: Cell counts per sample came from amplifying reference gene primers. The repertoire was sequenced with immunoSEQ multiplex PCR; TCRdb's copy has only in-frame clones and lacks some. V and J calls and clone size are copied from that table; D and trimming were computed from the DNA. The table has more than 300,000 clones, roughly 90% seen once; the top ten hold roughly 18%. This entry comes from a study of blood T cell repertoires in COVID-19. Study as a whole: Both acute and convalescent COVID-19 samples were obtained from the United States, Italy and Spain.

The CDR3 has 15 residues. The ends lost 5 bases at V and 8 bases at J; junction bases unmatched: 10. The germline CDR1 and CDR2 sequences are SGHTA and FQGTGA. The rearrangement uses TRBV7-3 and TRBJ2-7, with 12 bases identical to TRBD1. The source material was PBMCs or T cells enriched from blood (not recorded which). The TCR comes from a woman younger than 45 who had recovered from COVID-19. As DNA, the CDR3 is TGTGCCAGCAGCCCTGGGACAGGGGGCATACACAAGCAGTACTTC. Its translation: CASSPGTGGIHKQYF.